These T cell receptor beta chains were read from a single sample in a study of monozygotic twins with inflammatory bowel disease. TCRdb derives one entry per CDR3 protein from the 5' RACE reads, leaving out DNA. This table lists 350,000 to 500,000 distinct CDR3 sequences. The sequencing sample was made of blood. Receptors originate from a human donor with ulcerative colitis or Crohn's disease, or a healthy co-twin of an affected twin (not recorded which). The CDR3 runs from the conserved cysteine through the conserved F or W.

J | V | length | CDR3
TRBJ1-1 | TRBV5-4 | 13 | CASTQPGGDEAFF
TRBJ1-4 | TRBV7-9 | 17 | CASSSRPTAGGYEKLFF
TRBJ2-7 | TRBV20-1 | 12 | CSARGQPLEQYF
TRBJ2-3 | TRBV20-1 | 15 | CSALRHGISTDTQYF
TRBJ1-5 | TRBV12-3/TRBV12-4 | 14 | CASTGRGPNQPQHF
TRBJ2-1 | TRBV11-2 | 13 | CASSLDLGGGRFF
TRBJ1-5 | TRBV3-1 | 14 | CASSQGTSNQPQHF
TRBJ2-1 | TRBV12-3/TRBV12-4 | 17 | CASSLGGGGLSYNEQFF
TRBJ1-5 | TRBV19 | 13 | CASSIGGSQPQHF
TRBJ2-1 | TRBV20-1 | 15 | CSALTRGLSYNEQFF
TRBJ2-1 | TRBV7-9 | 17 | CASSVLLAGSSYNEQFF
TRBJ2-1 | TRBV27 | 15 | CASSLNRDYYNEQFF
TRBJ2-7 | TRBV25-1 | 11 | CASSGVNEQYF
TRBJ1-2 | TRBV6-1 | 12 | CASSVRGVGYTF
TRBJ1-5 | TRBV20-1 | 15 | CSARAGVNSNQPQHF
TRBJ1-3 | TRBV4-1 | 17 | CASSQDKGLASGNTIYF
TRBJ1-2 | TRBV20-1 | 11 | CSASLDYGYTF
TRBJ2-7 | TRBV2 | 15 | CASSYPARADYEQYF
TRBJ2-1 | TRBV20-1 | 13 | CSAGGQGADEQFF
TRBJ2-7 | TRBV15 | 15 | CATSRDRIGGGEQYF
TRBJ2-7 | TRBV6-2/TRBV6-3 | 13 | CASSYTGRYEQYF
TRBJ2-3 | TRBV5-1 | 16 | CASSLLPGTGVDTQYF
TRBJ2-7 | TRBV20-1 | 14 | CSGVRVAGYYEQYF
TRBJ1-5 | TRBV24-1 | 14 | CATADGQLNQPQHF
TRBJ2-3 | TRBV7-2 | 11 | CVSLASNTQYF
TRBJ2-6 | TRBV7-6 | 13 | CASTTPGANVLTF
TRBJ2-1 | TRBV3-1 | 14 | CASSQDLLGRRQFF
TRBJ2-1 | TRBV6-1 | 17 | CASTHLGTSGRVNEQFF
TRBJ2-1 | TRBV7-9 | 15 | CASATRDSSGNEQFF
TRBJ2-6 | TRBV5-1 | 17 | CASARRASSSGANVLTF
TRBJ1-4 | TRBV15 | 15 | CATSRDRQPNEKLFF
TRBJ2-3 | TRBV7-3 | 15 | CASSLNLYAVGTQYF
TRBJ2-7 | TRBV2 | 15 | CASSPTNRGRYEQYF
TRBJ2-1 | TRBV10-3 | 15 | CAISVGLVGINEQFF
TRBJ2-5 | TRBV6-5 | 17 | CASSSMRGGVVGETQYF
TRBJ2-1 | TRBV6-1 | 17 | CATSGTSGPSSYNEQFF
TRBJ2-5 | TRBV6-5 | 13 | CASSFSGTETQYF
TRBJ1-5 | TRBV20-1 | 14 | CSASSQLSNQPQHF
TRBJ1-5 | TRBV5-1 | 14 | CASSLEPSNQPQHF
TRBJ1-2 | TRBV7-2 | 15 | CASSPTGGLNYGYTF
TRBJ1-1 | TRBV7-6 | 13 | CASSIQSGTEAFF
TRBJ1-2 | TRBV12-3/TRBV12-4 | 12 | CASSRPEGGYTF
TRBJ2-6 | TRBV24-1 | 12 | CATSDSINVLTF
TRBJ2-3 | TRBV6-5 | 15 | CASSSRQAPTDTQYF
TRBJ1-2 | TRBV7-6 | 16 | CASSLAPPGSRDGYTF
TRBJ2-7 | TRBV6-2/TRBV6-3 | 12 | CASRLTLGEQYF
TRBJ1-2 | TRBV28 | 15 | CASSLPMGEGYGYTF
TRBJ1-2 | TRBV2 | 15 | CASTVQGAPDYGYTF
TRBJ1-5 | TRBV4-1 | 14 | CASSQDFRNQPQHF